Shown below are 14 T cell receptor beta chains from a single sample sequenced in a study of blood T cell repertoires in COVID-19. The repertoire was sequenced with immunoSEQ multiplex PCR; TCRdb's copy has only in-frame clones and lacks some. The sample has approximately 98,000 clones, roughly 82% seen once. Sequencing was performed on peripheral blood. All receptors derive from a man of 80 years or more with acute or convalescent COVID-19.

The rearrangement joins TRBV5-1 to TRBJ1-1; weak D call: TRBD1 (5 bases). Germline assignment: CDR1 SGHRS and CDR2 YFSETQ. Deletions cut 2 bases from V and 5 bases from J, with 13 bases between. CDR3 length: 14 residues. CDR3 sequence reads: CASSLKGQGTEAFF. The CDR3 DNA reads TGCGCCAGCAGCTTAAAGGGGCAGGGTACTGAAGCTTTCTTT.

The chain joins TRBV19 to TRBJ2-1; 8 nucleotides match TRBD2. This CDR3 contains 16 residues. Looked up from germline, CDR1 is LNHDA and CDR2 is SQIVND (reference sequence). With V trimmed by 0 bases and J by 2 bases, 3 bases remained unmatched. The CDR3, as DNA: TGTGCCAGTAGTATAGATACTAGCGGTACCTACAATGAGCAGTTCTTC. This sequence encodes CASSIDTSGTYNEQFF.

In its sample, this clone was seen a few times. The V gene is TRBV4-3, the J gene TRBJ2-2, with 7 positions matching TRBD2. The CDR3 covers 17 residues. Unmatched junction bases numbered 7, after V lost 2 bases and J lost 1 base. Germline CDR1 LGHNA, CDR2 YSLEER. Written as DNA, the CDR3 is TGCGCCAGCAGCCAACGTCTGGCTAGCGGGAACACCGGGGAGCTGTTTTTT. Translating gives CASSQRLASGNTGELFF.

This clone was picked up one time. At the DNA level, this CDR3 is encoded by other sequences in the same sample as well. This chain links TRBV29-1 with TRBJ2-5; D gene unclear. Trimming pared 4 bases from V and 5 bases from J, leaving 5 bases between. CDR1 is SQVTM, CDR2 ANQGSEA, per germline. The CDR3 spans 10 residues. The CDR3: CSVAVETQYF. CDR3 DNA sequence: TGCAGCGTTGCGGTGGAGACCCAGTACTTC.

In this sample, this clone turned up once. The rearrangement joins TRBV4-3 to TRBJ1-5; D perhaps matches TRBD1 (5 bases). The CDR3 length is 19 residues. The germline V gene encodes CDR1 LGHNA and CDR2 YSLEER. Trimming removed 0 bases at V and 1 base at J, with 19 bases between. The CDR3 loop is CASSQDPHLGAGSNQPQHF. CDR3 coding DNA: TGCGCCAGCAGCCAAGATCCCCACCTTGGGGCAGGGAGCAATCAGCCCCAGCATTTT.

This chain joins TRBV7-2 and TRBJ2-5, with D perhaps matching TRBD2 (6 bases). V lost 6 bases and J lost 8, with 19 bases in between. This CDR3 region has 14 residues. CDR1 and CDR2 from the germline V gene are SGHTA and FQGNSA. The chain's CDR3 is CASRTGTATETQYF. DNA of the CDR3: TGTGCCAGCAGGACCGGGACTGCGACGGAAACCCAGTACTTC.

V gene TRBV19 combines with J gene TRBJ2-1; D might be TRBD1 (6 bases). There are 15 residues in the CDR3. Trimming cost V 10 bases and J 4 bases, with 20 bases left between them. Germline lookup yields CDR1 LNHDA and CDR2 SQIVND (reference sequence). The CDR3: CATEFTGHLYNEQFF. The CDR3 DNA reads as TGTGCCACTGAGTTCACGGGACACTTATACAATGAGCAGTTCTTC. The whole variable domain, remainder taken from reference TRBV19 and TRBJ2-1, is DGGITQSPKYLFRKEGQNVTLSCEQNLNHDAMYWYRQDPGQGLRLIYYSQIVNDFQKGDIAEGYSVSREKKESFPLTVTSAQKNPTAFYLCATEFTGHLYNEQFFGPGTRLTVL.

The chain carries TRBV4-1 and TRBJ2-1; the D is unclear. Trimming removed 1 base from V and 10 bases from J, with 11 bases in between. There are 13 residues in the CDR3. Germline V gene lookup returns CDR1 MGHRA and CDR2 YSYEKL. CDR3 nucleotide sequence: TGCGCCAGCAGCCAAGTGAATAGTGAGGAGCAGTTCTTC. It is translated as CASSQVNSEEQFF.

There are a few counts of this clone. This chain connects TRBV25-1 to TRBJ1-1; D is possibly TRBD1 (5 bases). Trimming took off 2 bases at V and 11 bases at J, with 12 bases between the two ends. Germline V CDR1 and CDR2: MGHDK, SYGVNS. The CDR3 covers 12 residues. CDR3 amino acids: CASSEPGLGAFF. CDR3 coding DNA: TGTGCCAGCAGTGAACCGGGACTCGGTGCTTTCTTT.

The chain couples TRBV7-2 to TRBJ1-6; 8 bases match TRBD1. The CDR3 sequence is 15 residues long. The V and J ends lost 4 bases and 17 bases, in that order; junction bases with no gene match: 16. Germline V CDR1 and CDR2: SGHTA, FQGNSA. The chain's CDR3 is CASSSIRDRPASVHF. The CDR3 DNA sequence: TGTGCCAGCAGCTCAATCCGGGACAGGCCCGCTTCGGTCCACTTT.

The genes are TRBV10-3 and TRBJ1-1; D remains unclear. CDR3 length: 16 residues. V lost 1 base, J lost 1 base, and 13 bases lay in between. Germline loops: CDR1 ENHRY, CDR2 SYGVKD. The CDR3 region has the DNA TGTGCCATCAGTGAGTGGTCGGGGAGGAGGAACACTGAAGCTTTCTTT. It specifies CAISEWSGRRNTEAFF.

The count of this clone is one. The CDR3 bases are TGTGCCAGCAGCCAAGGCCCCCGGACGTTTCCAAAGGGGGAGACCCAGTACTTC. Its protein is CASSQGPRTFPKGETQYF. V and J are TRBV3-1 (or the pseudogene TRBV3-2) and TRBJ2-5, with D possibly matching TRBD1 (5 bases). CDR1 is LGHDT and CDR2 is YNNKEL in the germline V gene (reference sequence). Trimming left V 1 base short and J 5 bases short, with 23 bases between. CDR3 size: 18 residues.

The chain couples TRBV19 to TRBJ2-5; 13 nucleotides match TRBD2. Germline V gene data show CDR1 as LNHDA and CDR2 as SQIVND (reference sequence). The J segment lost 5 bases and the V segment lost 5 bases, leaving 8 bases of the junction unmatched. The CDR3 totals 16 residues. The chain's CDR3 is CASSSRTSGRAETQYF. CDR3 coding DNA: TGTGCCAGTAGTTCTCGGACTAGCGGGAGAGCGGAGACCCAGTACTTC.

The chain employs TRBV3-1 (or the pseudogene TRBV3-2) and TRBJ1-2, with 12 positions matching TRBD1. This CDR3 region has 15 residues. With 4 bases clipped from V and 8 bases from J, the junction kept 8 bases outside the gene matches. Germline V lookup: CDR1 LGHDT, CDR2 YNNKEL (reference sequence). The CDR3 region has the DNA TGTGCCAGCAGCCGAAAGGGACAGGGGGCGGAAGGCTACACCTTC. Its protein is CASSRKGQGAEGYTF.